The sequence of this T cell receptor beta chain was determined in a study of monozygotic twins with inflammatory bowel disease. Findings and caveats of the study: IBD patients had lower TCRbeta diversity (inverse Simpson) than healthy co-twins.

This CDR3 comprises 11 residues. Per the germline V gene, CDR1 is SQVTM and CDR2 is ANQGSEA. A remark on this clonotype: Its target is unknown.

No DNA is given; TCRdb re-called the 5' RACE reads and lists each CDR3 protein once. The sample holds approximately 200,000 distinct CDR3 sequences. The chain has TRBV29-1 and TRBJ2-1. This receptor was taken from a human donor with ulcerative colitis or Crohn's disease, or a healthy co-twin of an affected twin (not recorded which). Material for sequencing was blood. Here the CDR3 reads CSSTLGNEQFF.